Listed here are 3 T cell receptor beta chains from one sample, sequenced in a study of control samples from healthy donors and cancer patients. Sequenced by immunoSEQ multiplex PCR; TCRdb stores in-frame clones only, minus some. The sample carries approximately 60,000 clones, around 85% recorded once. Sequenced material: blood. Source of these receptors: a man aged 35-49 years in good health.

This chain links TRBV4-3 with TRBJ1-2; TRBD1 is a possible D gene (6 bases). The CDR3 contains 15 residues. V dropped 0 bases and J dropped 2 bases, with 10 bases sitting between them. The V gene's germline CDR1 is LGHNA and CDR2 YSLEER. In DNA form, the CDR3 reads TGCGCCAGCAGCCAAGATGTTAGGGGGAACTATGGCTACACCTTC. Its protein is CASSQDVRGNYGYTF.

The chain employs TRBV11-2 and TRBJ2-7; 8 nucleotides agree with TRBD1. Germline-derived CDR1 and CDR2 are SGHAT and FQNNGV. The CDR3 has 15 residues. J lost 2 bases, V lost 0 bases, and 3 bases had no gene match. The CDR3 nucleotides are TGTGCCAGCAGCTTAGATCCGGGACAGGCCTACGAGCAGTACTTC. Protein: CASSLDPGQAYEQYF.

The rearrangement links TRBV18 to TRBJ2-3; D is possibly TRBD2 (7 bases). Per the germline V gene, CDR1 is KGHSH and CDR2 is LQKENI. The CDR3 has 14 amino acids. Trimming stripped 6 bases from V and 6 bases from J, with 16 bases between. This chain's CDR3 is CASSPGGGWDTQYF. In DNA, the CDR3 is TGTGCCAGCTCCCCCGGCGGGGGCTGGGATACGCAGTATTTT.